A single sample is the source of the 14 T cell receptor beta chains below, sequenced in a study of CD8 T cells in ankylosing spondylitis. TCRdb fed the 5' RACE reads into MiXCR, producing one record per CDR3 protein. The profile covers around 330,000 distinct CDR3 sequences, with 11% appearing a single time and roughly 9% taken by the ten largest. Input material: blood, either unsorted or a sorted T cell fraction (not recorded which). Every receptor here comes from a female donor with ankylosing spondylitis or in good health (not recorded which).

This clonotype was seen at least ten times. The DNA of the CDR3 is TGTGCCATCAAGGGACAGGGAGGTTTTAATTCACCCCTCCACTTT. Translated, it gives CAIKGQGGFNSPLHF. This chain links TRBV10-3 with TRBJ1-6; 9 nucleotides match TRBD1. CDR3 size: 15 residues. With V trimmed by 7 bases and J by 6 bases, 7 bases remained unmatched. CDR1 is ENHRY, CDR2 SYGVKD, per germline.

Ten or more counts support this clonotype. The chain uses TRBV20-1 and TRBJ1-5; 8 positions match TRBD1. V lost 4 bases, J lost 7 bases, and 9 bases stayed unmatched. The germline V gene encodes CDR1 DFQATT and CDR2 SNEGSKA (reference sequence). The CDR3 runs to 14 residues. CDR3 residues: CSATRGTGDQPQHF. CDR3 DNA sequence: TGCAGTGCTACACGAGGGACAGGAGACCAGCCCCAGCATTTT.

A few counts support this clonotype. The chain links TRBV5-1 to TRBJ2-7, with D perhaps being TRBD1 or TRBD2 (6 bases each). Trimming took off 7 bases at V and 7 bases at J, with 15 bases between the two ends. Looked up from germline, CDR1 is SGHRS and CDR2 is YFSETQ. This CDR3 spans 12 amino acids. The CDR3 DNA reads as TGCGCCAGCTCCATGGGGGGCGGTGAGCAGTACTTC. Amino acids: CASSMGGGEQYF.

Remarks on this clonotype: This may be a read error: a much more frequent sequence differs by one nucleotide. Because it lacks the conserved phenylalanine or tryptophan at the end, this CDR3 is likely a read error. V and J are TRBV29-1 and TRBJ2-7; a possible D gene is TRBD2 (6 bases). The germline V gene has CDR1 SQVTM and CDR2 ANQGSEA. The CDR3 spans 13 residues. Trimming took off 4 bases at V and 7 bases at J, with 17 bases between the two ends. CDR3: CSVARDSPGEQYL. CDR3 in DNA: TGCAGCGTTGCTCGGGACTCTCCAGGAGAGCAGTACCTC.

This clonotype was detected ten times or more. The gene calls are TRBV24-1 and TRBJ1-5; D might be TRBD1 (5 bases). Looked up from germline, CDR1 is KGHDR and CDR2 is SFDVKD. The V and J ends lost 5 bases and 5 bases respectively, with 12 bases between them. The CDR3 totals 14 residues. CDR3 loop: CATSGRGSYQPQHF. The CDR3 region has the DNA TGTGCCACCAGTGGGAGGGGATCATATCAGCCCCAGCATTTT.

This clonotype was detected a few times. V and J are TRBV5-1 and TRBJ2-2; TRBD1 matches 9 bases. Germline CDR1 and CDR2: SGHRS and YFSETQ. The length of the CDR3 is 14 residues. The trim removed 6 bases at V and 5 bases at J, leaving 5 bases unmatched. CDR3 loop: CASTRQGDTGELFF. CDR3 DNA: TGCGCCAGCACCCGACAGGGGGATACCGGGGAGCTGTTTTTT.

This clonotype has at least ten counts. V gene TRBV20-1 combines with J gene TRBJ1-6, with unresolved D. Germline CDR1 is DFQATT and CDR2 is SNEGSKA (reference sequence). V lost 6 bases and J 0 bases, leaving 9 bases between the germline ends. This CDR3 has 14 residues. CDR3 in DNA: TGCAGTGCCCGGACTAACTCCTATAATTCACCCCTCCACTTT. Translation gives CSARTNSYNSPLHF.

This clonotype was counted only a few times. The V call is TRBV30, the J call TRBJ2-1; weak D call: TRBD2 (6 bases). The CDR3 runs 13 residues. In germline, CDR1 is GTSNPN, CDR2 SVGIG (reference sequence). Deletions cut 6 bases from V and 4 bases from J, with 13 bases between. The CDR3 here is CACLPGTYNEQFF. In DNA, the CDR3 is TGTGCCTGCTTACCCGGGACTTACAATGAGCAGTTCTTC.

The chain links TRBV20-1 to TRBJ2-7; D is unresolved. V was pared by 3 bases and J by 3 bases, with 18 bases between. Germline V gene lookup returns CDR1 DFQATT and CDR2 SNEGSKA (reference sequence). CDR3 size: 15 residues. CDR3 sequence reads: CSASQSFGRVYEQYF. The CDR3 bases are TGCAGTGCTAGTCAATCCTTCGGACGGGTCTACGAGCAGTACTTC.

In its sample, this clonotype was seen a few times. V and J are TRBV6-1 and TRBJ2-3; no reliable D call. This CDR3 region has 13 residues. Per the germline V gene, CDR1 is MNHNS and CDR2 is SASEGT. The V gene lost 4 bases and the J gene lost 2 bases, with 7 bases spanning the gap. CDR3 bases: TGTGCCAGCAGTGTTATATACACAGATACGCAGTATTTT. Residues: CASSVIYTDTQYF.

There are many counts of this clonotype. V and J are TRBV4-3 and TRBJ2-2; 9 bases align to TRBD2. Losses at the gene ends were 2 bases for V and 0 bases for J; bases not matched to a gene: 7. CDR1 LGHNA and CDR2 YSLEER come from the germline V gene. The CDR3 spans 18 residues. The CDR3 reads CASSQMLAGAANTGELFF. The CDR3 DNA follows: TGCGCCAGCAGCCAAATGTTAGCGGGGGCGGCGAACACCGGGGAGCTGTTTTTT.

Ten or more counts support this clonotype. The chain uses TRBV20-1 and TRBJ1-5; D gene unclear. V lost 3 bases and J lost 4, with 13 bases in between. The CDR3 runs to 14 residues. Per the germline V gene, CDR1 is DFQATT and CDR2 is SNEGSKA (reference sequence). The CDR3 here is CSASGSSQNQPQHF. The CDR3 DNA sequence: TGCAGTGCTAGTGGCAGCTCCCAAAATCAGCCCCAGCATTTT.

V and J are TRBV28 and TRBJ2-1; 14 bases fit TRBD2. There are 15 residues in the CDR3. In germline, CDR1 is MDHEN, CDR2 SYDVKM. With V trimmed by 7 bases and J by 8 bases, 7 bases remained unmatched. The CDR3 is CASTAGTSGSDEQFF. The CDR3 DNA reads TGTGCCAGCACCGCCGGGACTAGCGGGAGCGATGAGCAGTTCTTC. The variable domain in full, completed from reference TRBV28 and TRBJ2-1, reads DVKVTQSSRYLVKRTGEKVFLECVQDMDHENMFWYRQDPGLGLRLIYFSYDVKMKEKGDIPEGYSVSREKKERFSLILESASTNQTSMYLCASTAGTSGSDEQFFGPGTRLTVL.

The sample holds many counts of this clonotype. The gene calls are TRBV7-2 and TRBJ2-2, with 10 bases aligning to TRBD2. Trimming at V came to 3 bases and at J to 4 bases, leaving 5 bases not matched to a gene. The length of the CDR3 is 16 residues. The germline gives CDR1 SGHTA, CDR2 FQGNSA. CDR3 nucleotides: TGTGCCAGCAGCTTGCCTAGCGGGAGCGGCACCGGGGAGCTGTTTTTT. It codes for CASSLPSGSGTGELFF.